The following is a T cell receptor beta chain sequence with its context. Its antigen remains unidentified. This sample stems from a study of monozygotic twins with inflammatory bowel disease. Study-wide results and caveats: IBD patients had lower TCRbeta diversity (inverse Simpson) than healthy co-twins.

The TCR libraries each used total RNA (about 3,500 ng per library). Making cDNA involved eight separate reactions per sample. With the 5' RACE reads reprocessed, TCRdb shows one record per CDR3 protein and no DNA. The sample's table shows approximately 160,000 distinct CDR3 sequences. CDR1 is LGHDT and CDR2 is YNNKEL in the germline V gene (reference sequence). This CDR3 has 13 residues. The sequencing sample was made of blood. The receptor's source is a human donor with ulcerative colitis or Crohn's disease, or a healthy co-twin of an affected twin (not recorded which). The J gene is TRBJ1-3, the V gene TRBV3-1; absent DNA, TCRdb's TRBD1 call cannot be checked. CDR3 in amino acids: CASSQPGENTIYF. Full variable domain (outside the CDR3, taken from reference TRBV3-1 and TRBJ1-3): DTAVSQTPKYLVTQMGNDKSIKCEQNLGHDTMYWYKQDSKKFLKIMFSYNNKELIINETVPNRFSPKSPDKAHLNLHINSLELGDSAVYFCASSQPGENTIYFGEGSWLTVV.